The subject of this entry is one T cell receptor beta chain. Its cognate antigen is unknown. The sample comes from a study of cytomegalovirus exposure and HLA in healthy donors. The germline gives CDR1 SGHTA, CDR2 FQGNSA. The CDR3 has 12 amino acids. With V trimmed by 6 bases and J by 9 bases, 5 bases remained unmatched. The PCR contained 60 Vbeta and 13 Jbeta primers. Clones were read by immunoSEQ multiplex PCR, and TCRdb kept only the in-frame ones, dropping some. The table has about 130,000 clones, about four fifths seen once; the top ten hold about 3.7%. Findings and limits, study-wide: Earlier analysis yielded a pattern in which most TCR beta V segments were productive about 90% or about 30% of the time.

This chain joins TRBV7-2 and TRBJ2-3, with 8 bases lining up with TRBD1. The TCR was taken from a woman between 40 and 55 years old in good health and CMV-seropositive. Source material: PBMCs. CDR3 protein: CASRPGGFTQYF. For the CDR3, the DNA is TGTGCCAGCAGACCAGGGGGCTTCACGCAGTATTTT. Looking up the rest from reference TRBV7-2 and TRBJ2-3 gives the full variable domain: GAGVSQSPSNKVTEKGKDVELRCDPISGHTALYWYRQSLGQGLEFLIYFQGNSAPDKSGLPSDRFSAERTGGSVSTLTIQRTQQEDSAVYLCASRPGGFTQYFGPGTRLTVL.